What follows are 29 T cell receptor beta chains derived from one specimen sequenced in a study of T cell responses to AZD1222 COVID-19 vaccine. The protocol was immunoSEQ multiplex PCR, while the TCRdb copy is restricted to in-frame clones and leaves out a portion. Here the sample spans tens of thousands of clones, 60% to 85% being singletons. This sample comprised peripheral blood, obtained on day 0 of AZD1222 vaccination. The receptor source for this set is an adult in good health.

This clone appeared a few times. The chain recombines TRBV2 with TRBJ1-1; 9 bases align to TRBD1. The J segment lost 1 base and the V segment lost 4 bases, leaving 1 base of the junction unmatched. Germline values: CDR1 SNHLY, CDR2 FYNNEI. The CDR3 consists of 14 residues. The CDR3 is CASSGQGGNTEAFF. Here the CDR3 DNA reads TGTGCCAGCAGTGGACAGGGGGGGAACACTGAAGCTTTCTTT. Full variable domain (rest looked up from reference TRBV2 and TRBJ1-1): EPEVTQTPSHQVTQMGQEVILRCVPISNHLYFYWYRQILGQKVEFLVSFYNNEISEKSEIFDDQFSVERPDGSNFTLKIRSTKLEDSAMYFCASSGQGGNTEAFFGQGTRLTVV.

This clone was seen only a few times. The chain has TRBV29-1 and TRBJ2-5; tentative D call: TRBD1 (7 bases). Germline values: CDR1 SQVTM, CDR2 ANQGSEA. The V gene lost 6 bases and the J gene lost 2 bases, with 10 bases spanning the gap. This CDR3 has 12 amino acids. CDR3 sequence (DNA): TGCAGCGTCCAGGGGGGACAAGAGACCCAGTACTTC. This sequence encodes CSVQGGQETQYF.

The chain has TRBV4-3 and TRBJ2-2; either TRBD1 or TRBD2 may fit D (6 bases each). The CDR3 loop spans 17 amino acids. The V and J ends lost 2 bases and 3 bases respectively, with 16 bases between them. CDR1 and CDR2 (germline): LGHNA, YSLEER. The CDR3, as DNA: TGCGCCAGCAGCCAAACGGAGGGCAGGGGAGACACCGGGGAGCTGTTTTTT. Residues: CASSQTEGRGDTGELFF.

J is TRBJ1-5 and V is TRBV18; TRBD1 aligns across 8 bases. With 3 bases clipped from V and 7 bases from J, the junction kept 5 bases outside the gene matches. CDR1 and CDR2 (germline): KGHSH, LQKENI. The CDR3 has 14 amino acids. Here the CDR3 reads CASSPQGAQQPQHF. In DNA, the CDR3 is TGTGCCAGCTCACCCCAGGGGGCTCAACAGCCCCAGCATTTT.

The chain couples TRBV5-1 to TRBJ1-2; D not certain. Trimming removed 0 bases at V and 2 bases at J, with 11 bases between. CDR3 length: 15 amino acids. Germline-derived CDR1 and CDR2 are SGHRS and YFSETQ. The DNA of the CDR3 is TGCGCCAGCAGCTTGGGTTTATCCGGGAACTATGGCTACACCTTC. Translation gives CASSLGLSGNYGYTF.

CDR3 nucleotide sequence: TGTGCCAGCAGCTTAGGCATAGGAGCTAGCAATCAGCCCCAGCATTTT. Residues: CASSLGIGASNQPQHF. V and J are TRBV7-9 and TRBJ1-5; D ambiguous. Germline lookup yields CDR1 SEHNR and CDR2 FQNEAQ (reference sequence). CDR3 length equals 16 residues. The V end was cut by 1 base, the J end by 0 bases, with 10 bases between.

V usage is TRBV5-4 and J usage is TRBJ1-1; D is possibly TRBD1 (5 bases). Per germline, CDR1 SGHNT and CDR2 YYREEE (reference sequence). This CDR3 region has 14 residues. The V and J ends lost 4 bases and 1 base respectively, with 11 bases between them. This CDR3 reads CASSREGTNTEAFF. The CDR3 DNA sequence: TGTGCCAGCAGCCGTGAGGGGACGAACACTGAAGCTTTCTTT.

The chain uses TRBV11-3 and TRBJ1-2; D possibly corresponds to TRBD1 (6 bases). Germline assignment: CDR1 SGHNT and CDR2 YENEEA. Trimming removed 5 bases from V and 4 bases from J, with 11 bases in between. The CDR3 spans 13 residues. The CDR3 DNA reads as TGTGCCAGCAGCCCGGACAGCTTCTATGGCTACACCTTC. Translating gives CASSPDSFYGYTF.

The genes are TRBV5-4 and TRBJ1-2; D gene ambiguous. Germline loops: CDR1 SGHNT, CDR2 YYREEE (reference sequence). This CDR3 comprises 12 residues. Trimming pared 5 bases from V and 3 bases from J, leaving 8 bases between. This CDR3 is CASSAEYYGYTF. The CDR3 DNA sequence: TGTGCCAGCAGTGCGGAATACTATGGCTACACCTTC.

This clone was counted once. V gene TRBV12-5 combines with J gene TRBJ2-3, with 11 nucleotides matching TRBD2. The CDR3 covers 15 residues. V lost 6 bases to trimming and J lost 8 bases; unmatched junction nucleotides: 10. CDR1 LGHNT and CDR2 FRNRAP come from the germline V gene. The CDR3 protein is CASGLTSGGVVTQYF. CDR3 in DNA: TGTGCTAGTGGCCTTACTAGCGGGGGAGTAGTTACGCAGTATTTT.

The chain carries TRBV5-5 and TRBJ1-1, with a weak D call TRBD1 (6 bases). CDR1 is SGHKS, CDR2 YYEKEE, per germline (reference sequence). There are 12 residues in the CDR3. Deletions cut 4 bases from V and 7 bases from J, with 11 bases between. CDR3 sequence reads: CASSAQGFEAFF. DNA for the CDR3: TGTGCCAGCAGCGCGCAGGGGTTTGAAGCTTTCTTT.

The rearrangement uses TRBV4-2 and TRBJ2-1; TRBD2 agrees at 9 bases. The CDR3 has 12 amino acids. Trimming at V came to 0 bases and at J to 14 bases, leaving 2 bases not matched to a gene. CDR1 is LGHNA, CDR2 YNFKEQ, per germline. Here the CDR3 DNA reads TGTGCCAGCAGCCAAGATGGGACTAGCAAGTTCTTC. The encoded protein is CASSQDGTSKFF.

This chain connects TRBV7-6 to TRBJ1-4, with a tentative D call TRBD1 (5 bases). Germline CDR1 SGHVS, CDR2 FNYEAQ. The V end lost 3 bases, the J end lost 11 bases, and 7 bases lay between the germline ends. The CDR3 sequence is 11 residues long. CDR3 coding DNA: TGTGCCAGCAGCTTCGACAGTAAACTGTTTTTT. It specifies CASSFDSKLFF.

V gene TRBV19 combines with J gene TRBJ2-1; TRBD1 might be the D (7 bases). The germline gives CDR1 LNHDA, CDR2 SQIVND (reference sequence). This CDR3 spans 12 amino acids. V was pared by 8 bases and J by 6 bases, with 11 bases between. The CDR3 coding sequence is TGTGCCAGTCAGGGGGGCCGCAATGAGCAGTTCTTC. Encoded protein: CASQGGRNEQFF.

In its sample, this clone was seen a few times. This chain uses TRBV30 with TRBJ1-6; TRBD1 matches 7 bases. V shed 2 bases, J shed 16 bases, and the junction held 14 bases outside the gene matches. The CDR3 spans 14 residues. Per germline, CDR1 GTSNPN and CDR2 SVGIG (reference sequence). As DNA, the CDR3 is TGTGCCTGGAGTCAACGAGACAGGGACACAGTACTCCACTTT. This sequence encodes CAWSQRDRDTVLHF.

This chain uses TRBV7-3 with TRBJ2-1; TRBD2 matches 12 bases. Trimming at V came to 6 bases and at J to 8 bases, leaving 8 bases not matched to a gene. CDR3 length equals 15 residues. From germline, CDR1 is SGHTA and CDR2 FQGTGA. The CDR3 region is CASSSPSGGADEQFF. CDR3 nucleotide sequence: TGTGCCAGCAGTTCGCCTAGCGGGGGGGCCGATGAGCAGTTCTTC.

The table lists this clone with a few counts. The chain links TRBV11-2 to TRBJ2-1; 8 positions agree with TRBD1. Per the germline V gene, CDR1 is SGHAT and CDR2 is FQNNGV. With V trimmed by 0 bases and J by 4 bases, 8 bases remained unmatched. CDR3 length: 17 amino acids. The chain's CDR3 is CASSLDLPGQEYNEQFF. The DNA for the CDR3 is TGTGCCAGCAGCTTAGATCTACCGGGACAGGAGTACAATGAGCAGTTCTTC.

V usage is TRBV5-1 and J usage is TRBJ1-2; D might be TRBD1 (5 bases). V lost 4 bases and J lost 7, with 14 bases in between. Germline CDR1 SGHRS, CDR2 YFSETQ. There are 13 residues in the CDR3. CDR3 sequence (DNA): TGCGCCAGCAGCCAGGGCCTCTCCCGTGGCTACACCTTC. This sequence encodes CASSQGLSRGYTF.

The CDR3 DNA reads as TGTGCCAGCAGCCGGCAACCAGGACTAGCGGGGGGTCAAGAGACCCAGTACTTC. Residues: CASSRQPGLAGGQETQYF. The gene calls are TRBV6-2 or TRBV6-3 and TRBJ2-5; 14 bases are a match to TRBD2. The germline V gene has CDR1 MNHEY and CDR2 SVGEGT. J lost 2 bases, V lost 6 bases, and 11 bases had no gene match. CDR3 length: 18 residues.

This rearrangement joins TRBV2 to TRBJ2-5; TRBD2 matches at 9 bases. V trimming: 4 bases; J trimming: 4 bases; junction bases outside the gene matches: 1. The CDR3 has 13 amino acids. Germline values: CDR1 SNHLY, CDR2 FYNNEI. CDR3 DNA sequence: TGTGCCAGCAGTGCGCGGGGGGGAGAGACCCAGTACTTC. It encodes CASSARGGETQYF.

DNA of the CDR3: TGTGCCAGCAGTCAGAGGGCTAGTCGCGAGTTCTTC. It codes for CASSQRASREFF. V gene TRBV28 combines with J gene TRBJ2-1, with D possibly being TRBD2 (5 bases). Germline lookup yields CDR1 MDHEN and CDR2 SYDVKM. V lost 5 bases and J 14 bases, leaving 16 bases between the germline ends. CDR3 length: 12 residues.

The chain links TRBV30 to TRBJ2-2; no reliable D call. The ends were cut back, 0 bases at V and 6 bases at J, with 8 bases in the middle. This CDR3 is built from 13 residues. Per the germline V gene, CDR1 is GTSNPN and CDR2 is SVGIG (reference sequence). The CDR3 DNA follows: TGTGCCTGGAGTGTGGGTCACGCCGGGGAGCTGTTTTTT. This gives the protein CAWSVGHAGELFF. Drawing the rest from reference TRBV30 and TRBJ2-2, the complete variable domain is SQTIHQWPATLVQPVGSPLSLECTVEGTSNPNLYWYRQAAGRGLQLLFYSVGIGQISSEVPQNLSASRPQDRQFILSSKKLLLSDSGFYLCAWSVGHAGELFFGEGSRLTVL.

The CDR3 region is CASSFGGASVEAFF. CDR3 nucleotide sequence: TGTGCCAGCAGCTTTGGGGGCGCGAGCGTGGAAGCTTTCTTT. The V and J genes are TRBV7-2 and TRBJ1-1, with D perhaps TRBD1 (6 bases). The germline V and J ends were trimmed by 3 bases and 8 bases, with 16 bases remaining between them. This CDR3 region has 14 residues. CDR1 and CDR2 from the germline V gene are SGHTA and FQGNSA.

V is TRBV11-1 and J is TRBJ2-3; the D is unclear. The germline V gene encodes CDR1 SGHAT and CDR2 FQDESV (reference sequence). V was trimmed by 2 bases and J by 9 bases, leaving 6 bases between them. The CDR3 covers 11 residues. The CDR3 DNA reads TGTGCCAGCAGCTTATCCGGGACGCAGTATTTT. Protein product: CASSLSGTQYF.

V gene TRBV6-5 combines with J gene TRBJ2-7; weak D call: TRBD1 (6 bases). This CDR3 has 14 residues. V lost 2 bases and J 6 bases, leaving 14 bases between the germline ends. The germline V gene has CDR1 MNHEY and CDR2 SVGAGI. The CDR3 sequence: CASSYAEGDAEQYF. The DNA of the CDR3 is TGTGCCAGCAGTTACGCCGAGGGGGACGCCGAGCAGTACTTC.

The CDR3 DNA follows: TGTGCCAGCTCACCAACATGGAGGGACACTGAAGCTTTCTTT. It specifies CASSPTWRDTEAFF. This chain joins TRBV18 and TRBJ1-1, with unresolved D. The CDR3 is 14 residues long. Germline values: CDR1 KGHSH, CDR2 LQKENI. V lost 2 bases to trimming and J lost 3 bases, with 10 bases between them.

The chain recombines TRBV7-2 with TRBJ2-7, with D perhaps given as TRBD1 or TRBD2 (6 bases each). V lost 5 bases to trimming and J lost 0 bases, with 11 bases between them. Per the germline V gene, CDR1 is SGHTA and CDR2 is FQGNSA. This CDR3 is built from 14 residues. CDR3 sequence: CASSKGGSSYEQYF. CDR3 bases: TGTGCCAGCAGCAAAGGGGGGTCCTCCTACGAGCAGTACTTC.

The genes are TRBV23-1 and TRBJ1-6; D remains ambiguous. Being an ORF, TRBV23-1 has a function that is uncertain. Trimming cost V 0 bases and J 8 bases, with 5 bases left between them. The CDR3 consists of 13 residues. CDR3 residues: CASSQSRHSPLHF. CDR3 nucleotide sequence: TGCGCCAGCAGTCAATCGCGTCATTCACCCCTCCACTTT.

The CDR3 loop is CASSYTSEGDTQYF. The CDR3 DNA reads as TGTGCCAGCAGTTACACTTCGGAAGGAGATACGCAGTATTTT. This rearrangement joins TRBV6-5 to TRBJ2-3; D is ambiguous. The CDR3 totals 14 residues. CDR1 and CDR2 (germline): MNHEY, SVGAGI. V lost 2 bases and J lost 5, with 11 bases in between.